This paragraph covers one T cell receptor beta chain sequence. The antigen remains undetermined. The junction shows a germline mismatch at one end, possibly a read error. The entry originates in a study of CD8+CD57+ T cells in acquired aplastic anemia. Study context: DNA from sorted CD4+ and CD8+ cells averaged around 3.5 ug. The study obtained about 10.8 million reads on average for CD4+ cells from healthy donors.

The CDR3 totals 16 residues. CDR3 and TCR beta VDJ profiling relied on a genomic DNA template. TCRdb independently ran MiXCR on the reads; one entry per CDR3 protein. Here the sample spans around 230,000 distinct CDR3 sequences, roughly 57% being singletons. Study findings and constraints: No significant difference in CD8+ Simpson's diversity was found between patients and controls. Found in both controls and patients were around 30 CD8+ CDR3 sequences.

The V and J genes are TRBV12-3 or TRBV12-4 and TRBJ1-1, with a weak D call TRBD1 (6 bases). The sequenced material came from sorted CD4+, CD8+, or CD8+CD57+ T cells (not recorded which) from PBMCs. The sequence was collected from a human donor in good health. CDR3 nucleotides: TGTGCCAGCAGCTATGAAAGGGACACCCTGAACGCTGAAGCTTTCTTT. Amino acid sequence: CASSYERDTLNAEAFF.